This passage covers 25 T cell receptor beta chains from one sample sequenced in a study of CD8+ T cells in alopecia areata. Sequencing relied on a cDNA template that was reverse transcribed from extracted RNA. Profiling relied on immunoSEQ multiplex PCR, and the TCRdb table lists in-frame clones only, not all of them. This table has about 140,000 clones, around 50% appearing once. This specimen was CD4+ T cells sorted from blood, taken at week 0. All receptors derive from a human donor with alopecia areata.

The J gene is TRBJ1-2, the V gene TRBV15; 9 bases map to TRBD1. The CDR3 has 16 residues. CDR1 and CDR2 (germline): LNHNV, YYDKDF (reference sequence). V shed 1 base, J shed 8 bases, and the junction held 11 bases outside the gene matches. The CDR3 region is CATSRVPPDRGDGYTF. In DNA form, the CDR3 reads TGTGCCACCAGCAGAGTACCCCCGGACAGGGGAGACGGCTACACCTTC.

The chain recombines TRBV4-2 with TRBJ1-2; perhaps TRBD1 as D (5 bases). The CDR3 length is 14 residues. Trimming took 4 bases from V and 7 from J, leaving 16 bases between them. CDR1 is LGHNA, CDR2 YNFKEQ, per germline. The CDR3 reads CASSPAMRGVGYTF. The CDR3 nucleotides read TGTGCCAGCAGCCCCGCCATGCGGGGGGTTGGCTACACCTTC.

The V and J genes are TRBV7-2 and TRBJ2-5, with D maybe TRBD2 (6 bases). Germline CDR1 reads SGHTA; CDR2 reads FQGNSA. This CDR3 has 15 residues. V dropped 7 bases and J dropped 7 bases, with 22 bases sitting between them. CDR3 DNA: TGTGCCAGCACCCCTCGGCGGGGCCTTCCAGGGACCCAGTACTTC. This codes for CASTPRRGLPGTQYF.

The V and J genes are TRBV19 and TRBJ1-2; TRBD1 agrees at 7 bases. CDR1 is LNHDA, CDR2 SQIVND, per germline (reference sequence). V was clipped by 3 bases and J by 4 bases; unmatched bases: 8. This CDR3 has 15 residues. CDR3 amino acids: CASSIITGDGYGYTF. The CDR3 DNA sequence: TGTGCCAGTAGTATTATCACAGGGGATGGCTATGGCTACACCTTC.

This rearrangement joins TRBV29-1 to TRBJ2-7, with a weak D call TRBD2 (5 bases). Trimming removed 6 bases at V and 2 bases at J, with 11 bases between. Germline V gene sequence: CDR1 SQVTM, CDR2 ANQGSEA. CDR3 size: 12 residues. CDR3 coding DNA: TGCAGCGTCGGCCGGGGTACCTACGAGCAGTACTTC. It codes for CSVGRGTYEQYF.

The chain links TRBV25-1 to TRBJ2-2; no clear D gene. Trimming removed 8 bases at V and 1 base at J, with 11 bases between. Germline CDR1 is MGHDK and CDR2 is SYGVNS. The CDR3 covers 14 residues. The DNA of the CDR3 is TGTGCCAGCTCCGGGCCATTGAACACCGGGGAGCTGTTTTTT. It specifies CASSGPLNTGELFF.

Only a few counts were recorded for this clone. The chain recombines TRBV5-1 with TRBJ1-2; 10 bases are shared with TRBD1. Germline V lookup: CDR1 SGHRS, CDR2 YFSETQ. This CDR3 spans 14 amino acids. The J segment lost 3 bases and the V segment lost 4 bases, leaving 3 bases of the junction unmatched. The CDR3 region has the DNA TGCGCCAGCAGCGGAGGGACAGGGGACTATGGCTACACCTTC. Translation gives CASSGGTGDYGYTF.

This clone was seen a few times. The chain joins TRBV29-1 to TRBJ2-2; no clear D gene. Germline V CDR1 and CDR2: SQVTM, ANQGSEA. The CDR3 has 11 residues. With 4 bases removed from V and 5 bases from J, the gap between germline ends came to 5 bases. The CDR3 spells CSVGQTGELFF. DNA for the CDR3: TGCAGCGTTGGGCAGACCGGGGAGCTGTTTTTT.

The chain couples TRBV7-2 to TRBJ2-5; D not certain. Germline V gene data show CDR1 as SGHTA and CDR2 as FQGNSA. With 4 bases removed from V and 3 bases from J, the gap between germline ends came to 9 bases. This CDR3 has 13 amino acids. CDR3 loop: CASSSGYKETQYF. CDR3 DNA: TGTGCCAGCAGCTCCGGCTACAAAGAGACCCAGTACTTC.

The chain recombines TRBV30 with TRBJ2-7; 7 bases are shared with TRBD1. CDR1 and CDR2 from the germline V gene are GTSNPN and SVGIG (reference sequence). V trimming: 1 base; J trimming: 5 bases; junction bases outside the gene matches: 11. This CDR3 comprises 15 residues. CDR3 DNA: TGTGCCTGGAGTGAACAGGGGAGCCCACCCCACGAGCAGTACTTC. It specifies CAWSEQGSPPHEQYF.

This clone was found a few times. This sequence joins TRBV11-2 and TRBJ2-1; D is unresolved. Germline lookup yields CDR1 SGHAT and CDR2 FQNNGV. The CDR3 runs 12 residues. Trimming pared 5 bases from V and 12 bases from J, leaving 14 bases between. CDR3 sequence reads: CASSPSPSGQFF. The CDR3 DNA reads as TGTGCCAGCAGCCCCTCCCCCTCGGGGCAGTTCTTC. The variable domain in full, completed from reference TRBV11-2 and TRBJ2-1, reads EAGVAQSPRYKIIEKRQSVAFWCNPISGHATLYWYQQILGQGPKLLIQFQNNGVVDDSQLPKDRFSAERLKGVDSTLKIQPAKLEDSAVYLCASSPSPSGQFFGPGTRLTVL.

V gene TRBV6-6 combines with J gene TRBJ1-4; D remains ambiguous. V lost 4 bases and J lost 8, with 14 bases in between. Germline-derived CDR1 and CDR2 are MNHNY and SVGAGI (reference sequence). The CDR3 is 14 amino acids. Here the CDR3 reads CASSFLGWGEKLFF. DNA for the CDR3: TGTGCCAGCAGTTTCCTTGGGTGGGGAGAAAAACTGTTTTTT.

The V and J genes are TRBV6-6 and TRBJ1-2; 11 bases line up with TRBD1. The germline V gene encodes CDR1 MNHNY and CDR2 SVGAGI (reference sequence). The junction had 7 bases not matched to a gene; V was cut back by 2 bases and J by 8 bases. The CDR3 is 15 amino acids. CDR3 DNA: TGTGCCAGCAGTTACCTAAGGACAGGGGGCGACGGCTACACCTTC. It translates to CASSYLRTGGDGYTF.

The rearrangement joins TRBV23-1 to TRBJ1-1; the D is unclear. TRBV23-1 is noted as an ORF with a role that remains uncertain. The V and J ends lost 6 bases and 7 bases respectively, with 15 bases between them. The CDR3 is 13 amino acids. CDR3 in amino acids: CASRRGRQFEAFF. The CDR3 DNA reads TGCGCCAGCAGACGAGGACGGCAGTTTGAAGCTTTCTTT.

This clone was detected only a few times. The J gene is TRBJ1-2, the V gene TRBV15; 10 bases are a match to TRBD1. In germline, CDR1 is LNHNV, CDR2 YYDKDF (reference sequence). The V segment lost 3 bases and the J segment 8 bases; nucleotides outside the gene matches: 6. This CDR3 spans 14 amino acids. The CDR3 nucleotides are TGTGCCACCAGCAGGGGACAGGGGTTCGGCGGCTACACCTTC. This codes for CATSRGQGFGGYTF.

This clone was seen a handful of times. The rearrangement links TRBV2 to TRBJ2-3, with D hard to call. The germline V gene has CDR1 SNHLY and CDR2 FYNNEI. This CDR3 spans 13 amino acids. The germline V and J ends were trimmed by 5 bases and 4 bases, with 10 bases remaining between them. Here the CDR3 reads CASSQENPDTQYF. The DNA for the CDR3 is TGTGCCAGCAGTCAGGAAAATCCAGATACGCAGTATTTT.

This clone was detected only a few times. The chain joins TRBV29-1 to TRBJ1-6, with D uncertain. Trimming stripped 6 bases from V and 2 bases from J, with 14 bases between. CDR3 length: 15 amino acids. Germline CDR1 and CDR2: SQVTM and ANQGSEA. CDR3 coding DNA: TGCAGCGTGCGACTAGGCGACGCCTATAATTCACCCCTCCACTTT. Its translation is CSVRLGDAYNSPLHF.

This clone appeared a few times. The genes are TRBV9 and TRBJ2-1; D call uncertain. The CDR3 totals 15 residues. Germline CDR1 reads SGDLS; CDR2 reads YYNGEE. The V end was cut by 3 bases, the J end by 0 bases, with 10 bases between. In nucleotides, the CDR3 is TGTGCCAGCAGCGGTCGGCGGAGCTCCTACAATGAGCAGTTCTTC. It encodes CASSGRRSSYNEQFF.

V usage is TRBV6-5 and J usage is TRBJ1-2; D remains ambiguous. The V end lost 0 bases, the J end lost 5 bases, and 10 bases lay between the germline ends. This CDR3 is built from 14 residues. Germline V gene sequence: CDR1 MNHEY, CDR2 SVGAGI. CDR3 bases: TGTGCCAGCAGTTACTCACGAGAGGAATATGGCTACACCTTC. Its translation: CASSYSREEYGYTF.

The gene calls are TRBV9 and TRBJ2-5, with 7 bases fitting TRBD2. V dropped 0 bases and J dropped 3; count of bases not matched to a gene: 8. CDR1 and CDR2 from the germline V gene are SGDLS and YYNGEE. This CDR3 comprises 16 residues. The CDR3 nucleotides read TGTGCCAGCAGCGTAGGGCCAGCGGGGCACGAAGAGACCCAGTACTTC. It codes for CASSVGPAGHEETQYF.

The V gene is TRBV7-2, the J gene TRBJ2-1; 11 bases line up with TRBD2. Germline CDR1 reads SGHTA; CDR2 reads FQGNSA. Unmatched junction bases numbered 1, after V lost 3 bases and J lost 9 bases. This CDR3 is 13 amino acids long. The CDR3 is CASSFGTSGEQFF. CDR3 sequence (DNA): TGTGCCAGCAGCTTTGGGACTAGCGGTGAGCAGTTCTTC.

This clone turned up a few times. DNA for the CDR3: TGCAGCGTTGGGTACAGGTCGGGTCAGCCCCAGCATTTT. Protein: CSVGYRSGQPQHF. The chain uses TRBV29-1 and TRBJ1-5, with D maybe TRBD1 (5 bases). Germline CDR1 and CDR2: SQVTM and ANQGSEA. The V end lost 4 bases, the J end lost 6 bases, and 13 bases lay between the germline ends. There are 13 residues in the CDR3.

This chain connects TRBV11-2 to TRBJ2-1, with TRBD2 matching over 14 bases. CDR1 SGHAT and CDR2 FQNNGV come from the germline V gene. The V and J ends lost 5 bases and 8 bases, in that order; junction bases with no gene match: 11. The CDR3 has 17 residues. CDR3 region: CASSLLGGLAGAYEQFF. The CDR3 region has the DNA TGTGCCAGCAGCCTCCTAGGGGGACTAGCGGGGGCGTATGAGCAGTTCTTC.

The chain couples TRBV4-1 to TRBJ1-5; D uncertain. The CDR3 covers 16 residues. In germline, CDR1 is MGHRA, CDR2 YSYEKL. V lost 0 bases to trimming and J lost 4 bases, with 13 bases between them. CDR3: CASSQDHKGSNQPQHF. The CDR3 nucleotides read TGCGCCAGCAGCCAAGATCATAAGGGATCAAATCAGCCCCAGCATTTT.

The sample holds a few counts of this clone. The chain has TRBV30 and TRBJ1-5, with D hard to call. Trimming removed 2 bases at V and 2 bases at J, with 13 bases between. Germline V gene data show CDR1 as GTSNPN and CDR2 as SVGIG (reference sequence). This CDR3 contains 15 residues. The CDR3 loop is CAWSPSFVGNQPQHF. CDR3 DNA sequence: TGTGCCTGGAGTCCGAGCTTTGTGGGCAATCAGCCCCAGCATTTT.